Following are 13 T cell receptor beta chains from one sample sequenced in a study of brain T cells in children with intractable seizures. Time point here: blood from clinic visit 5 months post-surgery; TSC patient then seizure free. The table came from immunoSEQ multiplex PCR; TCRdb's copy has only in-frame clones and leaves some out. Of about 340,000 clones in the sample, about 93% are singletons; the top ten hold about 6%. The material sequenced was peripheral blood, taken 4 to 5 months after surgery. The receptors here all came from a boy in the first two years of life with tuberous sclerosis and intractable seizures.

The V and J genes are TRBV5-1 and TRBJ2-3, with 9 bases lining up with TRBD2. Germline lookup yields CDR1 SGHRS and CDR2 YFSETQ. The CDR3 extends over 16 amino acids. The V and J ends lost 0 bases and 2 bases, in that order; junction bases with no gene match: 4. The CDR3 DNA is TGCGCCAGCAGCTTGGCCCTAGCGGGAATCACAGATACGCAGTATTTT. Translation: CASSLALAGITDTQYF.

The V and J genes are TRBV2 and TRBJ1-2, with 9 bases lining up with TRBD1. The CDR3 totals 17 residues. The germline gives CDR1 SNHLY, CDR2 FYNNEI. J was trimmed by 3 bases and V by 2 bases; bases with no gene match: 10. Written as DNA, the CDR3 is TGTGCCAGCAGTGAACCCGGTGGGGGACAGGGTCACTATGGCTACACCTTC. Amino acid sequence: CASSEPGGGQGHYGYTF. Full variable domain (remainder filled in from reference TRBV2 and TRBJ1-2): EPEVTQTPSHQVTQMGQEVILRCVPISNHLYFYWYRQILGQKVEFLVSFYNNEISEKSEIFDDQFSVERPDGSNFTLKIRSTKLEDSAMYFCASSEPGGGQGHYGYTFGSGTRLTVV.

This clone was counted once. This chain joins TRBV4-1 and TRBJ1-4; D unresolved. V was pared by 1 base and J by 0 bases, with 18 bases between. This CDR3 contains 19 residues. The germline gives CDR1 MGHRA, CDR2 YSYEKL. CDR3 protein: CASSQVAHNSQTTNEKLFF. The CDR3 DNA reads as TGCGCCAGCAGCCAAGTCGCCCACAACTCCCAAACAACTAATGAAAAACTGTTTTTT.

The chain links TRBV7-3 to TRBJ2-2; D unresolved. CDR3 length: 18 residues. V was clipped by 1 base and J by 3 bases, with 18 bases between them. Germline assignment: CDR1 SGHTA and CDR2 FQGTGA. CDR3 bases: TGTGCCAGCAGCTTAAAATCGGCAGGCTATTGGGACACCGGGGAGCTGTTTTTT. Translation gives CASSLKSAGYWDTGELFF.

The CDR3 region has the DNA TGCGCCAGCAGCTTTTGGGAAAGGGCTAACTATGGCTACACCTTC. It specifies CASSFWERANYGYTF. The chain carries TRBV5-1 and TRBJ1-2; D remains unclear. Trimming removed 2 bases from V and 0 bases from J, with 11 bases in between. Germline lookup yields CDR1 SGHRS and CDR2 YFSETQ. The CDR3 has 15 residues.

The chain joins TRBV5-4 to TRBJ2-1; 7 nucleotides match TRBD2. The germline CDR1 and CDR2 sequences are SGHNT and YYREEE (reference sequence). CDR3 length: 12 residues. V dropped 5 bases and J dropped 6; count of bases not matched to a gene: 2. Written as DNA, the CDR3 is TGTGCCAGCAGGCGGACTAGCAATGAGCAGTTCTTC. It yields the protein CASRRTSNEQFF.

This clone has only one observation. The chain carries TRBV12-3 or TRBV12-4 and TRBJ1-1, with D perhaps TRBD1 (5 bases). CDR3 size: 13 residues. Trimming took 4 bases from V and 8 from J, leaving 14 bases between them. Here the CDR3 reads CASSWDGAVEAFF. The CDR3 DNA reads TGTGCCAGCAGTTGGGACGGGGCGGTCGAAGCTTTCTTT.

This clone has only one observation. The chain uses TRBV7-3 and TRBJ2-3, with D possibly being TRBD2 (6 bases). Trimming removed 5 bases at V and 0 bases at J, with 9 bases between. The germline CDR1 and CDR2 sequences are SGHTA and FQGTGA. The CDR3 runs to 14 residues. The CDR3 nucleotides are TGTGCCAGCAGCCCGGGGACTAGCACAGATACGCAGTATTTT. The encoded protein is CASSPGTSTDTQYF.

The chain has TRBV19 and TRBJ2-2; D gene uncertain. Germline lookup yields CDR1 LNHDA and CDR2 SQIVND (reference sequence). The CDR3 covers 14 residues. V lost 5 bases and J lost 5, with 12 bases in between. CDR3 sequence reads: CASSGVVLTGELFF. In nucleotides, the CDR3 is TGTGCCAGTAGTGGAGTAGTACTTACCGGGGAGCTGTTTTTT.

A word on this clone: One junction end disagrees with the germline gene, perhaps due to a read error. This rearrangement joins TRBV6-2 or TRBV6-3 to TRBJ2-1; D is undetermined. The CDR3 totals 11 residues. The germline gives CDR1 MNHEY, CDR2 SVGEGT. CDR3 DNA: TGTGCCAGCAGTTACTACCATGAGCAGTTCTTC. It yields the protein CASSYYHEQFF.

This chain links TRBV9 with TRBJ2-2, with TRBD1 identical over 9 bases. V shed 4 bases, J shed 6 bases, and the junction held 10 bases outside the gene matches. In germline, CDR1 is SGDLS, CDR2 YYNGEE. There are 16 residues in the CDR3. The CDR3 DNA reads as TGTGCCAGCAGCTTCGGACAGGGGAGCAACGCCGGGGAGCTGTTTTTT. Translation: CASSFGQGSNAGELFF. Supplemented by reference TRBV9 and TRBJ2-2, the full variable domain reads DSGVTQTPKHLITATGQRVTLRCSPRSGDLSVYWYQQSLDQGLQFLIQYYNGEERAKGNILERFSAQQFPDLHSELNLSSLELGDSALYFCASSFGQGSNAGELFFGEGSRLTVL.

The rearrangement links TRBV5-1 to TRBJ2-2; TRBD1 matches at 7 bases. V dropped 5 bases and J dropped 0; count of bases not matched to a gene: 4. Germline CDR1 is SGHRS and CDR2 is YFSETQ. This CDR3 has 15 residues. The CDR3 sequence: CASRSGTANTGELFF. DNA of the CDR3: TGCGCCAGCAGGTCCGGGACAGCGAACACCGGGGAGCTGTTTTTT.

This sequence joins TRBV3-1 (or the pseudogene TRBV3-2) and TRBJ2-3; tentative D call: TRBD2 (7 bases). CDR1 LGHDT and CDR2 YNNKEL come from the germline V gene (reference sequence). The CDR3 sequence is 16 residues long. V was clipped by 3 bases and J by 6 bases, with 19 bases between them. This CDR3 is CASSHGLGGAEDTQYF. The CDR3 DNA reads as TGTGCCAGCAGCCACGGCCTAGGGGGGGCGGAGGATACGCAGTATTTT.